The 32 T cell receptor beta chains below were found in one sample sequenced in a study of blood T cell repertoires in COVID-19. Measured with immunoSEQ multiplex PCR; TCRdb has only the in-frame clones, and not every one. The sample carries around 450,000 clones, roughly 90% recorded once. Specimen: PBMCs or T cells enriched from blood (not recorded which). The receptors were gathered from a young woman who had recovered from COVID-19.

In this sample, this clone turned up once. This chain connects TRBV6-2 or TRBV6-3 to TRBJ2-1; 8 bases align to TRBD2. CDR3 length: 15 amino acids. CDR1 is MNHEY and CDR2 is SVGEGT in the germline V gene. Unmatched junction bases numbered 10, after V lost 2 bases and J lost 10 bases. CDR3 bases: TGTGCCAGCAGTTACGAGGCGGGAGGACCCCAGGAGCAGTTCTTC. Amino acid sequence: CASSYEAGGPQEQFF.

CDR3 in amino acids: CASVPRGGGEKLFF. The CDR3 coding sequence is TGTGCCAGCGTACCCCGGGGAGGGGGTGAAAAACTGTTTTTT. The chain combines TRBV21-1 with TRBJ1-4. TRBV21-1 is tagged as a pseudogene. CDR3 length: 14 residues.

This chain links TRBV29-1 with TRBJ1-1, with D perhaps TRBD1 (6 bases). CDR1 is SQVTM and CDR2 is ANQGSEA in the germline V gene. The CDR3 is made up of 10 amino acids. Deletions cut 6 bases from V and 12 bases from J, with 14 bases between. CDR3 in amino acids: CSVEQGATFF. The CDR3 DNA sequence: TGCAGCGTCGAACAGGGTGCGACTTTCTTT.

The chain links TRBV11-2 to TRBJ2-3; 9 positions match TRBD2. Germline lookup yields CDR1 SGHAT and CDR2 FQNNGV. The trim removed 1 base at V and 2 bases at J, leaving 7 bases unmatched. The CDR3 is made up of 17 amino acids. This chain's CDR3 is CASSLVILAGSTDTQYF. CDR3 nucleotide sequence: TGTGCCAGCAGCTTAGTGATTCTAGCGGGGTCCACAGATACGCAGTATTTT.

A word on this clone: The identical CDR3 is also encoded by other nucleotide sequences in the sample. The rearrangement uses TRBV5-1 and TRBJ2-2, with D possibly matching TRBD2 (5 bases). Between the trimmed V and J ends, which lost 0 bases and 2 bases, there was a span of 5 bases. Per the germline V gene, CDR1 is SGHRS and CDR2 is YFSETQ. The CDR3 covers 14 residues. CDR3 in amino acids: CASSLAGNTGELFF. The CDR3 bases are TGCGCCAGCAGCTTGGCGGGAAACACCGGGGAGCTGTTTTTT.

V usage is TRBV7-9 and J usage is TRBJ1-4; TRBD1 agrees at 7 bases. Losses at the gene ends were 8 bases for V and 5 bases for J; bases not matched to a gene: 5. The length of the CDR3 is 13 residues. Looked up from germline, CDR1 is SEHNR and CDR2 is FQNEAQ (reference sequence). The CDR3 is CASARGVNEKLFF. The CDR3 nucleotides read TGTGCCAGCGCCAGGGGGGTGAATGAAAAACTGTTTTTT.

In this sample, this clone turned up once. This sequence joins TRBV6-5 and TRBJ1-1; D is possibly TRBD1 (5 bases). CDR3 length: 15 residues. V lost 2 bases and J lost 4, with 14 bases in between. Germline CDR1 and CDR2: MNHEY and SVGAGI. CDR3 in DNA: TGTGCCAGCAGTTACCCCAGGGCGGGGATCACTGAAGCTTTCTTT. This codes for CASSYPRAGITEAFF.

This clone was counted between two and nine times. V gene TRBV18 combines with J gene TRBJ1-1, with 7 bases that match TRBD1. With 3 bases clipped from V and 4 bases from J, the junction kept 11 bases outside the gene matches. CDR1 is KGHSH and CDR2 is LQKENI in the germline V gene. This CDR3 is built from 16 residues. CDR3 in amino acids: CASSPYGQDVGTEAFF. The CDR3 region has the DNA TGTGCCAGCTCACCTTACGGACAGGACGTGGGCACTGAAGCTTTCTTT.

The V gene is TRBV30, the J gene TRBJ2-3; 9 nucleotides match TRBD1. This CDR3 has 15 amino acids. Germline CDR1 GTSNPN, CDR2 SVGIG (reference sequence). The J segment lost 2 bases and the V segment lost 3 bases, leaving 6 bases of the junction unmatched. The CDR3 reads CAWSLGQGNTDTQYF. The CDR3 DNA is TGTGCCTGGAGCCTCGGACAGGGGAACACAGATACGCAGTATTTT.

The chain is built from TRBV7-8 and TRBJ1-3, with D possibly being TRBD1 (5 bases). The CDR3 has 14 residues. Germline assignment: CDR1 SGHVS and CDR2 FQNEAQ. Trimming left V 2 bases short and J 4 bases short, with 9 bases between. CDR3 DNA: TGTGCCAGCAGCTTAACAGGAGGGGGAAACACCATATATTTT. It codes for CASSLTGGGNTIYF.

DNA for the CDR3: TGTGCCAGCAGTGATACAGGAATGGGAAACTATGGCTACACCTTC. Translated: CASSDTGMGNYGYTF. The chain uses TRBV28 and TRBJ1-2, with D possibly TRBD1 on 5 matching bases. Deletions cut 5 bases from V and 2 bases from J, with 15 bases between. The CDR3 length is 15 residues. The germline V gene has CDR1 MDHEN and CDR2 SYDVKM.

The gene calls are TRBV19 and TRBJ1-4; 8 nucleotides agree with TRBD1. V was pared by 3 bases and J by 8 bases, with 11 bases of the junction left unmatched. The length of the CDR3 is 16 residues. The germline V gene has CDR1 LNHDA and CDR2 SQIVND (reference sequence). The CDR3 DNA sequence: TGTGCCAGTAGTATGGACCAGGGGGCAAGGCAGGAAAAACTGTTTTTT. Encoded protein: CASSMDQGARQEKLFF. Variable domain in full (rest from reference TRBV19 and TRBJ1-4): DGGITQSPKYLFRKEGQNVTLSCEQNLNHDAMYWYRQDPGQGLRLIYYSQIVNDFQKGDIAEGYSVSREKKESFPLTVTSAQKNPTAFYLCASSMDQGARQEKLFFGSGTQLSVL.

The chain carries TRBV3-1 (or the pseudogene TRBV3-2) and TRBJ2-7; D ambiguous. The CDR3 has 12 amino acids. The germline CDR1 and CDR2 sequences are LGHDT and YNNKEL (reference sequence). V was clipped by 2 bases and J by 4 bases, with 6 bases between them. The CDR3 bases are TGTGCCAGCAGCCAAACGGTTTACGAGCAGTACTTC. Translated: CASSQTVYEQYF.

This clone was detected only a few times. The chain employs TRBV7-2 and TRBJ1-5; no reliable D call. In germline, CDR1 is SGHTA, CDR2 FQGNSA. The V gene lost 3 bases and the J gene lost 0 bases, with 3 bases spanning the gap. The CDR3 runs to 13 residues. The CDR3 DNA reads TGTGCCAGCAGCTTCTATAGCAATCAGCCCCAGCATTTT. Residues: CASSFYSNQPQHF.

In nucleotides, the CDR3 is TGTGCCAGCAGACCTAGCGGGTCCACCGGGGAGCTGTTTTTT. Amino acids: CASRPSGSTGELFF. This chain connects TRBV3-1 (or the pseudogene TRBV3-2) to TRBJ2-2; TRBD2 matches at 8 bases. Germline CDR1 is LGHDT and CDR2 is YNNKEL (reference sequence). V was clipped by 6 bases and J by 4 bases; unmatched bases: 4. This CDR3 spans 14 amino acids.

This clone was picked up a small number of times. The chain is built from TRBV5-8 and TRBJ1-5; 9 positions match TRBD1. The CDR3 consists of 16 residues. Germline V gives CDR1 SGHTS, CDR2 YDEGEE. Unmatched junction bases numbered 5, after V lost 4 bases and J lost 0 bases. The CDR3 sequence is CASSIGTGISNQPQHF. The DNA of the CDR3 is TGTGCCAGCAGCATAGGGACAGGGATTAGCAATCAGCCCCAGCATTTT.

The chain links TRBV11-2 to TRBJ1-2; 8 positions agree with TRBD1. CDR3 length equals 15 residues. V lost 2 bases, J lost 4 bases, and 6 bases stayed unmatched. CDR1 is SGHAT and CDR2 is FQNNGV in the germline V gene. The CDR3 is CASSLTGTGAYGYTF. CDR3 nucleotides: TGTGCCAGCAGCTTAACCGGGACAGGAGCCTATGGCTACACCTTC.

This chain joins TRBV7-2 and TRBJ2-1; a weak D match, TRBD1 (7 bases). The germline V gene has CDR1 SGHTA and CDR2 FQGNSA. The CDR3 runs 13 residues. V was pared by 8 bases and J by 5 bases, with 13 bases between. Here the CDR3 reads CASAGQTDNEQFF. The CDR3 DNA follows: TGTGCCAGCGCGGGACAGACAGACAATGAGCAGTTCTTC.

V is TRBV18 and J is TRBJ2-1, with 9 bases fitting TRBD1. There are 13 residues in the CDR3. V was pared by 6 bases and J by 6 bases, with 3 bases of the junction left unmatched. CDR1 is KGHSH, CDR2 LQKENI, per germline. The CDR3 DNA reads as TGTGCCAGCTCGCGGACAGGGGCCAATGAGCAGTTCTTC. Its translation: CASSRTGANEQFF.

A few counts support this clone. The chain employs TRBV6-5 and TRBJ1-4; TRBD1 matches at 12 bases. Germline V gene lookup returns CDR1 MNHEY and CDR2 SVGAGI. This CDR3 is 14 amino acids long. Unmatched junction bases numbered 6, after V lost 6 bases and J lost 10 bases. CDR3 DNA sequence: TGTGCCAGCAGCCCAGGGACAGGGGGCAGAAAACTGTTTTTT. Translating gives CASSPGTGGRKLFF.

The chain combines TRBV15 with TRBJ2-1; D is possibly TRBD1 (5 bases). V was clipped by 4 bases and J by 9 bases, with 13 bases between them. The CDR3 is 13 residues long. The germline gives CDR1 LNHNV, CDR2 YYDKDF (reference sequence). CDR3 residues: CATSIRGFGEQFF. CDR3 DNA sequence: TGTGCCACCAGCATAAGGGGCTTCGGTGAGCAGTTCTTC.

The chain has TRBV30 and TRBJ1-1; the D is unclear. The germline V gene encodes CDR1 GTSNPN and CDR2 SVGIG (reference sequence). Trimming took 0 bases from V and 1 from J, leaving 9 bases between them. This CDR3 spans 14 amino acids. The CDR3 region is CAWSVKRANTEAFF. The CDR3 DNA reads as TGTGCCTGGAGTGTCAAAAGAGCGAACACTGAAGCTTTCTTT.

The chain's CDR3 is CASSPQGHVTGELFF. The DNA for the CDR3 is TGTGCCAGCTCACCACAGGGACATGTCACCGGGGAGCTGTTTTTT. The chain employs TRBV18 and TRBJ2-2; D might be TRBD1 (6 bases). V lost 1 base, J lost 4 bases, and 10 bases lay in between. Per germline, CDR1 KGHSH and CDR2 LQKENI. This CDR3 has 15 residues.

This clone has a handful of counts. Within the sample, other DNA sequences also encode this same CDR3. The chain couples TRBV12-3 or TRBV12-4 to TRBJ1-2, with D uncertain. Trimming removed 3 bases at V and 8 bases at J, with 7 bases between. CDR3 length equals 11 residues. The CDR3 DNA is TGTGCCAGCAGTTTGAGCCGCGGCTACACCTTC. This codes for CASSLSRGYTF.

The rearrangement uses TRBV18 and TRBJ1-3; TRBD1 matches 11 bases. In germline, CDR1 is KGHSH, CDR2 LQKENI. The length of the CDR3 is 16 residues. V lost 6 bases, J lost 0 bases, and 4 bases stayed unmatched. CDR3 sequence reads: CASSWTGGSSGNTIYF. The CDR3 DNA sequence: TGTGCCAGCTCCTGGACAGGGGGCAGCTCTGGAAACACCATATATTTT.

The chain employs TRBV6-5 and TRBJ1-2, with D hard to call. Germline CDR1 is MNHEY and CDR2 is SVGAGI. The CDR3 covers 13 residues. Trimming pared 6 bases from V and 8 bases from J, leaving 16 bases between. This CDR3 is CASSPQRGDGYTF. The CDR3 coding sequence is TGTGCCAGCAGCCCCCAGAGAGGCGACGGCTACACCTTC.

Regarding this clone: Other DNA sequences in the same sample also yield this CDR3. This rearrangement joins TRBV3-1 (or the pseudogene TRBV3-2) to TRBJ1-1; D is undetermined. Per the germline V gene, CDR1 is LGHDT and CDR2 is YNNKEL (reference sequence). The V end was cut by 1 base, the J end by 0 bases, with 3 bases between. The CDR3 sequence is 13 residues long. The CDR3 DNA reads as TGTGCCAGCAGCCAAGCAGTGAACACTGAAGCTTTCTTT. It yields the protein CASSQAVNTEAFF.

The CDR3 nucleotides are TGTGCCAGTAGTCTCGAGGGGGGGGAGATGAACACTGAAGCTTTCTTT. Its protein is CASSLEGGEMNTEAFF. This chain uses TRBV19 with TRBJ1-1; maybe TRBD1 (6 bases). Germline V gene sequence: CDR1 LNHDA, CDR2 SQIVND (reference sequence). This CDR3 has 16 amino acids. Between the trimmed V and J ends, which lost 5 bases and 0 bases, there was a span of 16 bases. Looking up the rest from reference TRBV19 and TRBJ1-1 gives the full variable domain: DGGITQSPKYLFRKEGQNVTLSCEQNLNHDAMYWYRQDPGQGLRLIYYSQIVNDFQKGDIAEGYSVSREKKESFPLTVTSAQKNPTAFYLCASSLEGGEMNTEAFFGQGTRLTVV.

The chain has TRBV7-2 and TRBJ2-1; TRBD1 aligns across 11 bases. Germline loops: CDR1 SGHTA, CDR2 FQGNSA. The trim removed 5 bases at V and 3 bases at J, leaving 9 bases unmatched. This CDR3 is 17 amino acids long. This CDR3 reads CASSQPDRGLLYNEQFF. The DNA for the CDR3 is TGTGCCAGCAGCCAACCGGACAGGGGGCTCCTCTACAATGAGCAGTTCTTC.

The V and J genes are TRBV24-1 and TRBJ2-3; TRBD1 matches 10 bases. Germline V gene lookup returns CDR1 KGHDR and CDR2 SFDVKD. J was trimmed by 4 bases and V by 3 bases; bases with no gene match: 3. CDR3 length equals 15 residues. CDR3 sequence reads: CATSDPGQGADTQYF. CDR3 coding DNA: TGTGCCACCAGTGATCCCGGACAGGGGGCAGATACGCAGTATTTT.

V and J are TRBV5-1 and TRBJ2-1; no firm D call. The CDR3 loop spans 15 amino acids. From germline, CDR1 is SGHRS and CDR2 YFSETQ. V gave up 0 bases and J gave up 0 bases, with 7 bases separating them. The CDR3 DNA sequence: TGCGCCAGCAGCTTGGTGAGGAACTCCTACAATGAGCAGTTCTTC. Amino acids: CASSLVRNSYNEQFF.

This clone appeared a single time. The V gene is TRBV1, the J gene TRBJ2-3; TRBD2, the table's D call, was not compared with the DNA. TRBV1 is assigned pseudogene status. The CDR3 runs to 19 residues. This CDR3 is CTSSQETGLAGGNTDTQYF. The CDR3 nucleotides are TGCACCAGCAGCCAAGAGACGGGACTAGCGGGGGGCAACACAGATACGCAGTATTTT.